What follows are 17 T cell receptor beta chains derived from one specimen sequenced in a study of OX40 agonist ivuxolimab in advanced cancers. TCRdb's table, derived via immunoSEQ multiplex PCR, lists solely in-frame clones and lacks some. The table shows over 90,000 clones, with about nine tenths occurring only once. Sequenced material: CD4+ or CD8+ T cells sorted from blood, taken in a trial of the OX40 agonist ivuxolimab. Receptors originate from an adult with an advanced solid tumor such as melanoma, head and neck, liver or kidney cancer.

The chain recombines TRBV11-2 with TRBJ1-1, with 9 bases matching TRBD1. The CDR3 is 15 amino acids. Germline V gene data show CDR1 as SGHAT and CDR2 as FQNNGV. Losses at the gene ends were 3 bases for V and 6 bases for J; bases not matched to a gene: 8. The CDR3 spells CASSFQTGGLAEAFF. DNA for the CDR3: TGTGCCAGCAGCTTCCAAACAGGGGGCCTAGCTGAAGCTTTCTTT.

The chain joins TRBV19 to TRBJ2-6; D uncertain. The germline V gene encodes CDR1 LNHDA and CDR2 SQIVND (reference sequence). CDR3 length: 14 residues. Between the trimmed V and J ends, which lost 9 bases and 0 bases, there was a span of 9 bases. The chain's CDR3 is CASQSRSGANVLTF. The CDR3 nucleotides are TGTGCCAGCCAGAGTCGCTCTGGGGCCAACGTCCTGACTTTC.

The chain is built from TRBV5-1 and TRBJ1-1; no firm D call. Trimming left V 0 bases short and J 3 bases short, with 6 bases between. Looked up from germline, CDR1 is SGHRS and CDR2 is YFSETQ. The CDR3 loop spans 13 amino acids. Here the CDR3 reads CASSLVTDTEAFF. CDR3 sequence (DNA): TGCGCCAGCAGCTTGGTCACGGACACTGAAGCTTTCTTT.

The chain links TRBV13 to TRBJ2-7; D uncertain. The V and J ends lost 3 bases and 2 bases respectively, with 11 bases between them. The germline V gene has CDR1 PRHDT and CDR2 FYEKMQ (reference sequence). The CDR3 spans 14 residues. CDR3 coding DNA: TGTGCCAGCAGCTTTGGCAGAAACCCCTACGAGCAGTACTTC. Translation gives CASSFGRNPYEQYF.

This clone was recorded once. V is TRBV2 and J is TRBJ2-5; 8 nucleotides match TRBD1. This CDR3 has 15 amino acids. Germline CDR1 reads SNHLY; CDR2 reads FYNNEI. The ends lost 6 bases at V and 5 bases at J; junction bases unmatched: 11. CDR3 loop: CASRSDRASQETQYF. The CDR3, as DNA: TGTGCCAGCAGGTCGGACAGGGCCTCCCAGGAGACCCAGTACTTC.

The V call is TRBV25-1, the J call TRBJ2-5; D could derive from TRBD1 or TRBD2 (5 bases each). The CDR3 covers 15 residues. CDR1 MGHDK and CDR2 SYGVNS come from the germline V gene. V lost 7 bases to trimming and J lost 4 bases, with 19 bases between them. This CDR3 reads CASTQSTGAGETQYF. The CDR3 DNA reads TGTGCCAGCACCCAGTCTACCGGGGCTGGAGAGACCCAGTACTTC.

CDR3 loop: CASSWDRVGGYTF. The CDR3 DNA reads as TGTGCCAGCAGCTGGGACAGGGTCGGTGGCTACACCTTC. V and J are TRBV7-2 and TRBJ1-2, with 9 bases identical to TRBD1. V shed 4 bases and J 7 bases; nucleotides not matched to a gene: 4. CDR1 is SGHTA and CDR2 is FQGNSA in the germline V gene. This CDR3 contains 13 residues. Drawing the rest from reference TRBV7-2 and TRBJ1-2, the complete variable domain is GAGVSQSPSNKVTEKGKDVELRCDPISGHTALYWYRQSLGQGLEFLIYFQGNSAPDKSGLPSDRFSAERTGGSVSTLTIQRTQQEDSAVYLCASSWDRVGGYTFGSGTRLTVV.

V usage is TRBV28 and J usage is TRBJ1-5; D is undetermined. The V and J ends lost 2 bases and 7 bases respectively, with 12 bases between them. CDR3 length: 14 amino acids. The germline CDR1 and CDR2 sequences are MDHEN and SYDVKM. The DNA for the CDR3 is TGTGCCAGCAGTTTACTCCGGGCTGGGCAGCCCCAGCATTTT. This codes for CASSLLRAGQPQHF. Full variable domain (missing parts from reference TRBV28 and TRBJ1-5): DVKVTQSSRYLVKRTGEKVFLECVQDMDHENMFWYRQDPGLGLRLIYFSYDVKMKEKGDIPEGYSVSREKKERFSLILESASTNQTSMYLCASSLLRAGQPQHFGDGTRLSIL.

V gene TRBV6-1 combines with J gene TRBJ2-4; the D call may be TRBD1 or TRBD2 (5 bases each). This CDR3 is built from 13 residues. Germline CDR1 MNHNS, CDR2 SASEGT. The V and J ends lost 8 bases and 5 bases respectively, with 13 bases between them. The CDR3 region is CASLPGPENIQYF. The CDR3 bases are TGTGCCAGCCTACCGGGGCCCGAAAACATTCAGTACTTC.

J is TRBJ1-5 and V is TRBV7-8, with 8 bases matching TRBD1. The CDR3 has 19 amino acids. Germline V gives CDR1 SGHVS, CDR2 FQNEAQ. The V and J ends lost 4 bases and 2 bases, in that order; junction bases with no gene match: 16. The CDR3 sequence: CASSSNKGTGDDRNQPQHF. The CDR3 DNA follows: TGTGCCAGCAGCTCCAACAAGGGGACAGGCGACGACCGCAATCAGCCCCAGCATTTT. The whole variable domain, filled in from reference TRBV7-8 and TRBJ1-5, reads GAGVSQSPRYKVAKRGQDVALRCDPISGHVSLFWYQQALGQGPEFLTYFQNEAQLDKSGLPSDRFFAERPEGSVSTLKIQRTQQEDSAVYLCASSSNKGTGDDRNQPQHFGDGTRLSIL.

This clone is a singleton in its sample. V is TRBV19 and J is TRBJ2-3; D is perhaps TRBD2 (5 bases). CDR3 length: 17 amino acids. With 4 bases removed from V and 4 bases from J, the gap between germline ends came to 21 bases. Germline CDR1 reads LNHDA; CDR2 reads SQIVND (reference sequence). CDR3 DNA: TGTGCCAGTAGTACCGGCCTGAGAGGGAGTCGCGCAGATACGCAGTATTTT. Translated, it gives CASSTGLRGSRADTQYF.

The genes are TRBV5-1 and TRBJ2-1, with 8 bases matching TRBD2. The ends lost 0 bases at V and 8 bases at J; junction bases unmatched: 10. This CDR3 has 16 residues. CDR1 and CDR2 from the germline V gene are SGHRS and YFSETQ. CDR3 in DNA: TGCGCCAGCAGCTTGGGCGGGGGGACTAGTATATATGAGCAGTTCTTC. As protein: CASSLGGGTSIYEQFF.

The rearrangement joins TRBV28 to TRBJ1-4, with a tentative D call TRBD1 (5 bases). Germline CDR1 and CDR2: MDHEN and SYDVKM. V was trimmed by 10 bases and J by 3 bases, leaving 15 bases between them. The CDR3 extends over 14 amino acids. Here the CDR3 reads CATNYGGANEKLFF. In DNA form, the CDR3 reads TGTGCCACCAACTATGGGGGTGCTAATGAAAAACTGTTTTTT. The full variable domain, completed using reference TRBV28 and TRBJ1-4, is DVKVTQSSRYLVKRTGEKVFLECVQDMDHENMFWYRQDPGLGLRLIYFSYDVKMKEKGDIPEGYSVSREKKERFSLILESASTNQTSMYLCATNYGGANEKLFFGSGTQLSVL.

CDR3 region: CASSLDRRENEKLFF. CDR3 DNA sequence: TGTGCCAGCTCACTGGACAGGAGGGAGAATGAAAAACTGTTTTTT. This chain connects TRBV18 to TRBJ1-4; 7 bases align to TRBD1. The CDR3 is 15 residues long. Germline CDR1 KGHSH, CDR2 LQKENI. After removal of 4 bases from V and 5 bases from J, the junction contained 7 bases not matched to a gene.

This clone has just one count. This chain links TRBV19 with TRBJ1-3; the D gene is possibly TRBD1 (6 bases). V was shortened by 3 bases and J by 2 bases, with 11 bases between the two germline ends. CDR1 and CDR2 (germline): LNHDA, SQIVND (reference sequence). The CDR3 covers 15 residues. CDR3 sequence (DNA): TGTGCCAGTAGTATTGGGGGGGCAGCTGGAAACACCATATATTTT. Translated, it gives CASSIGGAAGNTIYF.

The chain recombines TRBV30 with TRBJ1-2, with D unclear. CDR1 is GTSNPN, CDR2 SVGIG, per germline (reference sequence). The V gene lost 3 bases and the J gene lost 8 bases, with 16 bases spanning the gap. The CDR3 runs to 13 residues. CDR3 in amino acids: CAWSDPGPGGYTF. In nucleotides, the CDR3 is TGTGCCTGGAGCGACCCCGGGCCCGGGGGCTACACCTTC. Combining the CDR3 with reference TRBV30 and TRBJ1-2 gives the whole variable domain SQTIHQWPATLVQPVGSPLSLECTVEGTSNPNLYWYRQAAGRGLQLLFYSVGIGQISSEVPQNLSASRPQDRQFILSSKKLLLSDSGFYLCAWSDPGPGGYTFGSGTRLTVV.

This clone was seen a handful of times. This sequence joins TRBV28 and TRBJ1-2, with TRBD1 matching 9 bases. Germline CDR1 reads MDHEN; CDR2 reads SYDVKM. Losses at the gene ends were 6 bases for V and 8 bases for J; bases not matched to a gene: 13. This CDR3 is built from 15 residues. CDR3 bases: TGTGCCAGCAGCTTAGTCACAGGGGGCGCGTGGGGCTACACCTTC. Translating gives CASSLVTGGAWGYTF.